This entry is about one T cell receptor (beta chain). This specimen belongs to a study of blood T cell repertoires in COVID-19. Across the whole study: From T cells, B-cell-depleted T cells, or PBMCs came the material, which was cDNA or gDNA.

Germline V lookup: CDR1 MNHEY, CDR2 SVGEGT. Trimming took 5 bases from V and 6 from J, leaving 14 bases between them. The CDR3 runs 14 residues. Original data processing: Reference gene primer amplification gave nucleated cell count estimates. The table came from immunoSEQ multiplex PCR; TCRdb's copy has only in-frame clones and leaves some out. V, J and clone size are taken as reported in that table, and D and trimming were inferred from the DNA itself. The sample yields 65,000 to 100,000 clones, 88% seen once. The chain links TRBV6-2 or TRBV6-3 to TRBJ2-1; weak D call: TRBD2 (6 bases). The sample taken for sequencing was peripheral blood. The receptor was derived from a woman older than 75 with acute or convalescent COVID-19. CDR3 loop: CASSRRAGANEQFF. CDR3 bases: TGTGCCAGCAGTCGGAGGGCAGGCGCCAATGAGCAGTTCTTC.